Following are 8 T cell receptor beta chains from one sample sequenced in a study of siplizumab effects on memory and regulatory T cells. Sequencing was performed with immunoSEQ multiplex PCR; in TCRdb, only in-frame clones are kept and a portion is missing. The table records over 95,000 clones, 85% to 95% of them present only once. Sequencing was carried out using non-Treg CD4+ T cells sorted from blood. These receptors all come from a human donor in good health.

The chain has TRBV7-3 and TRBJ1-6, with D possibly TRBD1 on 6 matching bases. The CDR3 has 15 amino acids. The germline V and J ends were trimmed by 1 base and 7 bases, with 11 bases remaining between them. Per germline, CDR1 SGHTA and CDR2 FQGTGA. The CDR3 bases are TGTGCCAGCAGCTTAAGCAGGGGCGGCAATTCACCCCTCCACTTT. Translating gives CASSLSRGGNSPLHF.

This chain joins TRBV29-1 and TRBJ2-7, with D possibly matching TRBD1 (6 bases). The CDR3 sequence is 14 residues long. Trimming left V 8 bases short and J 0 bases short, with 17 bases between. Germline lookup yields CDR1 SQVTM and CDR2 ANQGSEA. The CDR3 reads CSPLAQGTSYEQYF. The CDR3 DNA is TGCAGCCCCCTGGCACAGGGTACCTCCTACGAGCAGTACTTC.

The V and J genes are TRBV5-1 and TRBJ2-1, with 7 bases that match TRBD1. Germline V CDR1 and CDR2: SGHRS, YFSETQ. There are 15 residues in the CDR3. After removal of 2 bases from V and 7 bases from J, the junction contained 9 bases not matched to a gene. The CDR3 here is CASSFGTEPPNEQFF. DNA of the CDR3: TGCGCCAGCAGCTTCGGGACAGAACCTCCAAATGAGCAGTTCTTC. The variable domain in full, completed from reference TRBV5-1 and TRBJ2-1, reads KAGVTQTPRYLIKTRGQQVTLSCSPISGHRSVSWYQQTPGQGLQFLFEYFSETQRNKGNFPGRFSGRQFSNSRSEMNVSTLELGDSALYLCASSFGTEPPNEQFFGPGTRLTVL.

The chain carries TRBV4-2 and TRBJ1-1; maybe TRBD1 (5 bases). Deletions cut 0 bases from V and 3 bases from J, with 14 bases between. CDR1 and CDR2 from the germline V gene are LGHNA and YNFKEQ. CDR3 size: 16 residues. Here the CDR3 reads CASSQESGVGDTEAFF. The CDR3 DNA is TGTGCCAGCAGCCAAGAATCGGGGGTTGGTGACACTGAAGCTTTCTTT.

This clone was observed a single time. This chain uses TRBV10-3 with TRBJ2-1; D might be TRBD2 (5 bases). CDR1 is ENHRY, CDR2 SYGVKD, per germline. The CDR3 is made up of 14 amino acids. V was clipped by 0 bases and J by 4 bases, with 7 bases between them. The CDR3 region has the DNA TGTGCCATCAGTGAGTCGTCGGGGTACAATGAGCAGTTCTTC. As protein: CAISESSGYNEQFF.

V usage is TRBV7-2 and J usage is TRBJ2-5; 8 positions match TRBD2. V shed 2 bases, J shed 4 bases, and the junction held 6 bases outside the gene matches. Germline assignment: CDR1 SGHTA and CDR2 FQGNSA. CDR3 length equals 15 residues. CDR3 in amino acids: CASSLWRGARETQYF. The CDR3 DNA sequence: TGTGCCAGCAGCTTATGGCGGGGGGCCCGAGAGACCCAGTACTTC.

This clone was observed a handful of times. The chain recombines TRBV19 with TRBJ1-2; no clear D gene. Germline CDR1 is LNHDA and CDR2 is SQIVND (reference sequence). This CDR3 is built from 15 residues. Between the trimmed V and J ends, which lost 5 bases and 8 bases, there was a span of 21 bases. CDR3 sequence reads: CASSSAGRAVGGYTF. The DNA for the CDR3 is TGTGCCAGTAGTTCCGCCGGACGGGCTGTAGGGGGCTACACCTTC.

J is TRBJ2-7 and V is TRBV7-3; the D call may be TRBD1 or TRBD2 (5 bases each). Germline values: CDR1 SGHTA, CDR2 FQGTGA. Trimming cost V 2 bases and J 2 bases, with 10 bases left between them. CDR3 length: 14 amino acids. Here the CDR3 DNA reads TGTGCCAGCAGCTTATGGCAGGGAGCCTACGAGCAGTACTTC. This encodes CASSLWQGAYEQYF.